This TCR beta chain was documented in a study of early stage breast cancer tumors. At the level of the study: Of around 15 invasive breast tumors, about twelve were hormone receptor-positive, HER2-negative. Study-level findings and limits: Commonly generated sequences made up most enriched TCRB sequences shared between patients.

With 2 bases removed from V and 2 bases from J, the gap between germline ends came to 9 bases. The CDR3 contains 14 residues. The germline V gene has CDR1 SNHLY and CDR2 FYNNEI. To note about this clone: Antigen unknown.

Using immunoSEQ multiplex PCR, the repertoire was profiled, and TCRdb retains in-frame clones only, with some absent. The table records about 30,000 clones, roughly four fifths of them present only once. The clonotype comes from a person aged 25 to 40 with breast cancer. The sequenced sample consisted of breast tumor tissue. The V call is TRBV2, the J call TRBJ1-2; D is ambiguous. The DNA of the CDR3 is TGTGCCAGCAGTGAACTGGATAGAAACTATGGCTACACCTTC. This encodes CASSELDRNYGYTF.